These 16 T cell receptor beta chains share one sample of origin, sequenced in a study of tumor-infiltrating lymphocytes in primary liver carcinoma listed by TCRdb under 2017. Blood RNA was extracted from unsorted whole blood with TRIzol reagent; germline DNA came from the DNeasy Blood & Tissue kit. Sequencing instrument: Illumina HiSeq 2500. A constant-region primer and ProtoScript II reverse transcriptase were used to reverse-transcribe TCRbeta-specific cDNA from about 530 ng total RNA. Construction of the TCRbeta libraries relied on three nested rounds of multiplex PCR, following a slightly modified ARM-PCR procedure. Each of the first two PCR rounds ran for 9 to 10 cycles using multiplex TRBV1-TRBV30 forward primers together with a Cbeta reverse primer. TCRdb reprocessed the public reads (quality trimming at Q25 with fastp, clone calling with MiXCR) and kept in-frame beta chains. Every entry covers one CDR3 protein and lists the most common genes and DNA from its rows. This sample lists 300,000 to 400,000 distinct CDR3 sequences; around 60% were detected once. The top ten hold 6.5% of the sample.

The sequencing input was peripheral blood. The receptors were gathered from a man aged 40-55 years with primary liver carcinoma and hepatitis B virus infection.

This chain joins TRBV11-2 and TRBJ2-5; 9 bases are a match to TRBD1. This CDR3 comprises 13 residues. Looked up from germline, CDR1 is SGHAT and CDR2 is FQNNGV. For the CDR3, the DNA is TGTGCAATATCCGGGACAGGGAAAGAGACCCAGTACTTC. Translated, it gives CAISGTGKETQYF.

In the case of this clonotype: An end of the junction differs from the germline gene, which may be a read error. This sequence joins TRBV12-3 or TRBV12-4 and TRBJ2-2; 7 positions agree with TRBD2. The CDR3 consists of 15 residues. CDR3 region: CASLIGLVGAGELFF. Written as DNA, the CDR3 is TGCGCCAGCTTGATAGGACTAGTGGGGGCCGGGGAGCTGTTTTTT.

Notes on this clonotype: The CDR3 end shows no conserved phenylalanine or tryptophan, and so a read error is likely. The gene calls are TRBV11-2 and TRBJ2-5; D ambiguous. Germline CDR1 reads SGHAT; CDR2 reads FQNNGV. The CDR3 length is 16 residues. Trimming took 1 base from V and 1 from J, leaving 13 bases between them. The CDR3: CASSLGLVEIQETQYS. The CDR3, as DNA: TGTGCCAGCAGCTTAGGTCTAGTGGAGATCCAAGAGACCCAGTACTCC.

This clonotype appeared a few times. J is TRBJ1-5 and V is TRBV4-1, with a weak D call TRBD1 (5 bases). Trimming left V 0 bases short and J 7 bases short, with 16 bases between. CDR1 and CDR2 (germline): MGHRA, YSYEKL. The CDR3 extends over 16 amino acids. CDR3 sequence: CASSQDPGTLGQPQHF. In DNA, the CDR3 is TGCGCCAGCAGCCAAGATCCCGGGACCCTGGGACAGCCCCAGCATTTT.

V is TRBV11-2 and J is TRBJ2-7; 10 nucleotides match TRBD2. Germline V gives CDR1 SGHAT, CDR2 FQNNGV. CDR3 length: 16 amino acids. J was trimmed by 7 bases and V by 10 bases; bases with no gene match: 19. CDR3 amino acids: CATREGLLAGVGEQYF. The CDR3 DNA reads TGTGCCACCAGGGAGGGTCTCCTAGCGGGAGTAGGAGAGCAGTACTTC.

This clonotype has ten or more counts. V and J are TRBV12-3 or TRBV12-4 and TRBJ2-3; D uncertain. V gave up 6 bases and J gave up 2 bases, with 6 bases separating them. The CDR3 runs 12 residues. Here the CDR3 DNA reads TGTGCCAGCAGGGGAACCACAGATACGCAGTATTTT. It is translated as CASRGTTDTQYF.

This chain connects TRBV7-9 to TRBJ1-1; D call uncertain. The CDR3 loop spans 16 amino acids. Germline lookup yields CDR1 SEHNR and CDR2 FQNEAQ (reference sequence). V was shortened by 6 bases and J by 4 bases, with 21 bases between the two germline ends. CDR3 sequence: CASRSSTIGGVTEAFF. In nucleotides, the CDR3 is TGTGCCAGCAGGTCCTCTACCATTGGAGGAGTCACTGAAGCTTTCTTT. The full variable domain, in which reference TRBV7-9 and TRBJ1-1 provide the parts outside the CDR3, is DTGVSQNPRHKITKRGQNVTFRCDPISEHNRLYWYRQTLGQGPEFLTYFQNEAQLEKSRLLSDRFSAERPKGSFSTLEIQRTEQGDSAMYLCASRSSTIGGVTEAFFGQGTRLTVV.

CDR3 nucleotide sequence: TGCGCCAGCAGCTTACAGCCACAGGAGCTGGGCGGGAGGGCCATCAATGAGCAGTTCTTC. It yields the protein CASSLQPQELGGRAINEQFF. V and J are TRBV5-1 and TRBJ2-1, with 9 bases fitting TRBD2. CDR3 length equals 20 residues. V shed 2 bases and J 6 bases; nucleotides not matched to a gene: 21. CDR1 is SGHRS, CDR2 YFSETQ, per germline.

This rearrangement joins TRBV4-2 to TRBJ2-3; D unclear. Trimming removed 2 bases at V and 0 bases at J, with 9 bases between. The CDR3 spans 15 residues. Germline V gene sequence: CDR1 LGHNA, CDR2 YNFKEQ. CDR3 DNA sequence: TGTGCCAGCAGCCAAAATGGGTTGAGCACAGATACGCAGTATTTT. Protein: CASSQNGLSTDTQYF.

This clonotype was detected once. Its ends do not fully match the called genes, so a read error is possible. The V call is TRBV7-9, the J call TRBJ1-1; no definite D call. The CDR3 extends over 13 amino acids. CDR1 and CDR2 from the germline V gene are SEHNR and FQNEAQ (reference sequence). CDR3 residues: CASSSGWNTETFF. Here the CDR3 DNA reads TGTGCCAGCAGCTCCGGATGGAACACTGAAACTTTCTTT.

About this clonotype: A clone one base away is much larger, so this may be a read error. This chain links TRBV6-5 with TRBJ2-3; no firm D call. There are 14 residues in the CDR3. Per the germline V gene, CDR1 is MNHEY and CDR2 is SVGAGI. CDR3 DNA sequence: TGTGCCAGCAGTTACCGAAGGTCCGGAGATATGCAGTATTTT. Its translation is CASSYRRSGDMQYF.

Note on this clonotype: A read error is likely, as this CDR3 ends without the conserved phenylalanine or tryptophan. The chain uses TRBV11-2 and TRBJ2-5; D remains unclear. Germline CDR1 and CDR2: SGHAT and FQNNGV. This CDR3 region has 14 residues. Trimming took off 5 bases at V and 2 bases at J, with 12 bases between the two ends. DNA of the CDR3: TGTGCCAGCAGCGTATGGGCAGAGCAAGAGACCCAGTACTCC. Its protein product is CASSVWAEQETQYS.

Regarding this clonotype: At one end, the junction sequence differs from germline, possibly due to a read error. J is TRBJ2-1 and V is TRBV11-1, with 11 nucleotides matching TRBD2. The CDR3 runs to 15 residues. Germline assignment: CDR1 SGHAT and CDR2 FQDESV (reference sequence). In DNA form, the CDR3 reads TGTGCCAGCAGCTTAAGTCTAGCGGGAGGACATGAGCAGCTCTTC. This translates into CASSLSLAGGHEQLF.

The chain carries TRBV5-5 and TRBJ2-2; D uncertain. The ends were cut back, 0 bases at V and 9 bases at J, with 12 bases in the middle. The CDR3 has 14 amino acids. In germline, CDR1 is SGHKS, CDR2 YYEKEE (reference sequence). CDR3 residues: CASSLALGSWELFF. The CDR3 DNA reads TGTGCCAGCAGCTTGGCGTTGGGGTCCTGGGAGCTGTTTTTT.

Comment on this clonotype: Because it lacks the conserved phenylalanine or tryptophan at the end, this CDR3 is likely a read error. V and J are TRBV11-1 and TRBJ2-7, with 7 bases identical to TRBD2. The CDR3 loop spans 14 amino acids. Germline V CDR1 and CDR2: SGHAT, FQDESV (reference sequence). CDR3 in DNA: TGTGCCAACAGCTTATCTGGGAGGGCTGGTGAGCAGTACATC. It specifies CANSLSGRAGEQYI.

V gene TRBV12-3 or TRBV12-4 combines with J gene TRBJ2-5; TRBD2 aligns across 8 bases. The CDR3 is 14 residues long. The V segment lost 3 bases and the J segment 2 bases; nucleotides outside the gene matches: 2. The CDR3 sequence: CASSFGGVQETQYF. The CDR3 bases are TGTGCCAGCAGTTTCGGGGGGGTACAAGAGACCCAGTACTTC.